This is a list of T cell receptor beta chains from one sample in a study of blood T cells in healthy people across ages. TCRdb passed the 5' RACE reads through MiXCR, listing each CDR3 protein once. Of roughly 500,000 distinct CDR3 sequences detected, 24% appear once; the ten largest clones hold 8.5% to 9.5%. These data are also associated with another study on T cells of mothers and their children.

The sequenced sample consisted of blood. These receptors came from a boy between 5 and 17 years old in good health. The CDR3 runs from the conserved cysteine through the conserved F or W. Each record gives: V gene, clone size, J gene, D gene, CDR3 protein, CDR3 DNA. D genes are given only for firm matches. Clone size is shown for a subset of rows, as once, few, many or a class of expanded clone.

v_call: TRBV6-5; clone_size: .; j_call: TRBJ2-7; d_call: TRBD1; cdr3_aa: CASSSLTGGLSYEQYF; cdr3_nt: TGTGCCAGCAGTTCACTTACAGGGGGCTTATCCTACGAGCAGTACTTC
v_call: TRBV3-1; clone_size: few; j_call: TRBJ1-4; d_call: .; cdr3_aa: CASSQEWGTNEKLFF; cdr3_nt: TGTGCCAGCAGCCAAGAGTGGGGGACGAATGAAAAACTGTTTTTT
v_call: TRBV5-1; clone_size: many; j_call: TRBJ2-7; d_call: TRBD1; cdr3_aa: CASSMGQGLRYEQYF; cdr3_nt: TGCGCCAGCAGCATGGGACAGGGTCTAAGGTACGAGCAGTACTTC
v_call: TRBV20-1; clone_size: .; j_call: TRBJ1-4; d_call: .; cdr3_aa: CSARPPGRVGEKLFF; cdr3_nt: TGCAGTGCTAGACCCCCAGGAAGGGTGGGAGAAAAACTGTTTTTT
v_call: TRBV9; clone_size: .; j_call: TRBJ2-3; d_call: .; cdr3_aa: CASSVPHWGITDTQYF; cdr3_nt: TGTGCCAGCAGCGTCCCCCACTGGGGGATCACAGATACGCAGTATTTT
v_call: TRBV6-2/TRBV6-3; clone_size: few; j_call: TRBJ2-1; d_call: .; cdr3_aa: CASSYGRNEQFF; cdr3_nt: TGTGCCAGCAGTTACGGACGGAATGAGCAGTTCTTC
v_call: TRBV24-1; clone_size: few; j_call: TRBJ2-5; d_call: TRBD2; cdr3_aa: CATNLSGLSKETQYF; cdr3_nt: TGTGCCACCAACCTCTCGGGACTAAGCAAAGAGACCCAGTACTTC
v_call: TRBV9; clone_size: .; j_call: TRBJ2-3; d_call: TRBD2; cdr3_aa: CASSITSGPVGTDTQYF; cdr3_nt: TGTGCCAGCAGCATAACTAGCGGGCCCGTCGGCACAGATACGCAGTATTTT
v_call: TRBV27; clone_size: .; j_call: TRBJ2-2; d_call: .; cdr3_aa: CASRMGGRDTGELFF; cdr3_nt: TGTGCCAGCCGCATGGGGGGCCGGGACACCGGGGAGCTGTTTTTT
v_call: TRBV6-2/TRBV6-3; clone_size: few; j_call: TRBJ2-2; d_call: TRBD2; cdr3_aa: CASRRGGNTGELFF; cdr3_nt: TGTGCCAGCAGACGGGGGGGCAACACCGGGGAGCTGTTTTTT
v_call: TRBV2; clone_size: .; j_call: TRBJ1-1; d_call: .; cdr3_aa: CASSRVGDTEAFF; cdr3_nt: TGTGCCAGCAGCAGGGTAGGGGACACTGAAGCCTTCTTT
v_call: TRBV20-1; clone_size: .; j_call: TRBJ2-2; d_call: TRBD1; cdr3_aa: CSASPFRDRDGELFF; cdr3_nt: TGCAGTGCTAGCCCCTTCCGGGACAGGGACGGGGAGCTGTTTTTT
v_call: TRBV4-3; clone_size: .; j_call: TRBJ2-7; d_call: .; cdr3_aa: CASSQVVGGNHEQYF; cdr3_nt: TGCGCCAGCAGCCAAGTGGTAGGGGGTAATCACGAGCAGTACTTC
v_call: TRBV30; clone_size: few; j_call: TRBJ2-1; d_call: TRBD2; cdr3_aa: CACPIAGGYNEQFF; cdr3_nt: TGTGCCTGTCCAATAGCGGGGGGCTACAATGAGCAGTTCTTC
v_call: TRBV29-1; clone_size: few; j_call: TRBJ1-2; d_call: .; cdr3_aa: CSAERGYRYTF; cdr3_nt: TGCAGCGCAGAGAGGGGCTATCGCTACACCTTC
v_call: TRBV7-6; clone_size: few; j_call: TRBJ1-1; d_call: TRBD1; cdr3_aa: CASSLRPGQASEAFF; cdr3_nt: TGTGCCAGCAGCTTAAGGCCGGGACAGGCAAGTGAAGCTTTCTTT
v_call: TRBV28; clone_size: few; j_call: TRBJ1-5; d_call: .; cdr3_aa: CASSPRRLAQNRDSNQPQHF; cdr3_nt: TGTGCCAGCAGTCCGCGTCGTCTGGCCCAGAATAGAGATAGCAATCAGCCCCAGCATTTT
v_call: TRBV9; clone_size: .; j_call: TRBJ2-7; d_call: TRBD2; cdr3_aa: CASSIVGWGGEQYF; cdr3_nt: TGTGCCAGCAGCATAGTCGGCTGGGGGGGCGAGCAGTACTTC
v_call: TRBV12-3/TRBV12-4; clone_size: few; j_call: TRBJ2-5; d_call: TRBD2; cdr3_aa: CASSKRGVQETQYF; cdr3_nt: TGTGCCAGCAGTAAGCGGGGTGTCCAAGAGACCCAGTACTTC
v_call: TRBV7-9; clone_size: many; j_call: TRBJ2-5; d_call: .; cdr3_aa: CASSSLSRETQYF; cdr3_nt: TGTGCCAGCAGCTCTCTTTCCCGAGAGACCCAGTACTTC
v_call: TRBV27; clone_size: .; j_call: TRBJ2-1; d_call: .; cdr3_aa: CASSWTAPDSYNEQFF; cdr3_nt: TGTGCCAGCAGTTGGACTGCCCCCGATTCCTACAATGAGCAGTTCTTC
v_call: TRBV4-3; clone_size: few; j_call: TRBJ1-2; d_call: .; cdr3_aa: CASSQEGVRDGPYGYTF; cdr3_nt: TGCGCCAGCAGCCAAGAGGGAGTGAGGGACGGACCCTATGGCTACACCTTC
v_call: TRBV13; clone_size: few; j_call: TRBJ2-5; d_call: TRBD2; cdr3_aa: CASSLGGRGTSTETQYF; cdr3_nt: TGTGCCAGCAGCTTAGGGGGGCGGGGGACTTCGACGGAGACCCAGTACTTC
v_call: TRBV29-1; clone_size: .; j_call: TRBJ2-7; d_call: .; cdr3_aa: CSVETGTRTSYEQYF; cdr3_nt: TGCAGCGTAGAAACCGGGACACGGACCTCCTACGAGCAGTACTTC